This T cell receptor (beta chain) was captured by sequencing in a study of T cells after yellow fever vaccination. Overall study results and limits: Weaker, the secondary response had a peak occurring faster, on day 5 versus 15. Some clonotypes, a small share, were shared between CD4 and CD8 compartments. Most clones from primary vaccination were detected again post-booster (almost 98% CD4, around 90% CD8).

This clonotype was seen a handful of times. Its matching antigen is unknown. CDR1 MNHEY and CDR2 SVGEGT come from the germline V gene. J lost 8 bases, V lost 6 bases, and 7 bases had no gene match. The CDR3 covers 14 residues. In making TCR cDNA, 5'RACE template switching added a universal primer site and UMIs to it. MiXCR, run by TCRdb on the 5' RACE reads, gives a single entry per CDR3 protein. The sample consists of roughly 99,000 distinct CDR3 sequences, 5.8% of them appearing once. The material sequenced was CD8+ T cells sorted from PBMCs, taken 10 days after the yellow fever booster vaccination. The receptor was isolated from a man between 18 and 35 years old who received the YFV17D yellow fever vaccine. The chain employs TRBV6-2 or TRBV6-3 and TRBJ2-2; 9 bases fit TRBD1. CDR3 residues: CASSPGQGPGELFF. CDR3 DNA sequence: TGTGCCAGCAGCCCGGGACAGGGTCCAGGGGAGCTGTTTTTT.